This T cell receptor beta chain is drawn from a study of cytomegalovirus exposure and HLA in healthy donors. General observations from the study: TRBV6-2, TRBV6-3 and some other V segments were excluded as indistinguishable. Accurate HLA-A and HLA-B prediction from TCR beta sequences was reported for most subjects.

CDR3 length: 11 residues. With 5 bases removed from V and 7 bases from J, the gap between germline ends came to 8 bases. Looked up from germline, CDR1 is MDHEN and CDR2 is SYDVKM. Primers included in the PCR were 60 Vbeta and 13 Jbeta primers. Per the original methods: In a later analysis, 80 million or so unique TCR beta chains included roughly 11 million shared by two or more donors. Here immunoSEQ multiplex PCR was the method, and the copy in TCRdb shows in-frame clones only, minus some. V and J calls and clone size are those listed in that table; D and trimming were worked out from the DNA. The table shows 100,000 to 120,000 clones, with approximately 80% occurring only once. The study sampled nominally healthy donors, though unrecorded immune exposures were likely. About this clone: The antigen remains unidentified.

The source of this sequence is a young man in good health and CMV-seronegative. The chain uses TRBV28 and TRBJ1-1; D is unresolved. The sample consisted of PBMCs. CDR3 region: CASSPDYEAFF. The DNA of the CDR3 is TGTGCCAGCAGTCCAGACTATGAAGCTTTCTTT.